A selection of T cell receptor beta chains follows, all from one sample in a study of vaccination and CD4 T cells after COVID-19. Their antigen targets remain unknown. TCRdb re-called the PCR reads through MiXCR, storing one row per CDR3 protein. The table records several thousand distinct CDR3 sequences, around 20% of them present only once. The sample was CD4+ T cells from blood, cultured in vitro. These receptors originate from a human donor who had recovered from COVID-19. CDR3s include the opening cysteine and the closing phenylalanine or tryptophan. The order of the fields is J gene, clone size, D gene, V gene, CDR3 protein, CDR3 DNA. A D gene is named only where the DNA matches it firmly. Some rows mark clone size as missing; the rest say once, few, many or name a class of expanded clone.

j_gene: TRBJ1-1
abundance: -
d_gene: -
v_gene: TRBV15
CDR3aa: CATGQRQRGEAFF
CDR3nt: TGTGCCACCGGTCAAAGACAGCGGGGTGAAGCTTTCTTT

j_gene: TRBJ2-5
abundance: few
d_gene: -
v_gene: TRBV12-3/TRBV12-4
CDR3aa: CASGLTLETQYF
CDR3nt: TGTGCCAGCGGTCTGACTTTGGAGACCCAGTACTTC

j_gene: TRBJ2-7
abundance: -
d_gene: -
v_gene: TRBV5-1
CDR3aa: CASSLLAGEVYEQYF
CDR3nt: TGCGCCAGCAGCTTGTTGGCAGGTGAGGTCTACGAGCAGTACTTC

j_gene: TRBJ1-1
abundance: -
d_gene: -
v_gene: TRBV29-1
CDR3aa: CSTIAGANTEAFF
CDR3nt: TGCAGCACGATTGCAGGGGCGAACACTGAAGCTTTCTTT

j_gene: TRBJ1-3
abundance: -
d_gene: -
v_gene: TRBV6-1
CDR3aa: CASSRQSNSGNTIYF
CDR3nt: TGTGCCAGCAGCCGACAGAGTAACTCTGGAAACACCATATATTTT

j_gene: TRBJ1-4
abundance: few
d_gene: -
v_gene: TRBV11-3
CDR3aa: CASSLGRRRVNEKLFF
CDR3nt: TGTGCCAGCAGCTTAGGACGGCGCAGGGTTAATGAAAAACTGTTTTTT

j_gene: TRBJ2-7
abundance: -
d_gene: TRBD1
v_gene: TRBV6-1
CDR3aa: CASGPNRGVSSYEQYF
CDR3nt: TGTGCCAGCGGCCCTAACAGGGGCGTTAGCTCCTACGAGCAGTACTTC

j_gene: TRBJ2-2
abundance: -
d_gene: TRBD2
v_gene: TRBV6-1
CDR3aa: CASTRGGAGELFF
CDR3nt: TGTGCCAGCACCCGCGGGGGGGCCGGGGAGCTGTTTTTT

j_gene: TRBJ2-3
abundance: -
d_gene: TRBD1
v_gene: TRBV27
CDR3aa: CTSRDRYTDTQYF
CDR3nt: TGTACCAGCCGGGACAGATACACAGATACGCAGTATTTT

j_gene: TRBJ1-1
abundance: -
d_gene: TRBD1
v_gene: TRBV27
CDR3aa: CASSSGGEWTGHDAFF
CDR3nt: TGTGCCAGCAGTTCCGGGGGGGAATGGACAGGGCACGATGCTTTCTTT

j_gene: TRBJ1-6
abundance: -
d_gene: TRBD1
v_gene: TRBV6-1
CDR3aa: CASSAGSTGTGGSPLHF
CDR3nt: TGTGCCAGCAGTGCTGGGTCGACGGGGACAGGGGGTTCACCCCTCCACTTT

j_gene: TRBJ1-3
abundance: -
d_gene: -
v_gene: TRBV24-1
CDR3aa: CATKKGSGNTIYF
CDR3nt: TGTGCCACCAAGAAGGGTTCTGGAAACACCATATATTTT

j_gene: TRBJ2-7
abundance: few
d_gene: -
v_gene: TRBV2
CDR3aa: CASSWGLGISYF
CDR3nt: -

j_gene: TRBJ2-1
abundance: -
d_gene: TRBD2
v_gene: TRBV20-1
CDR3aa: CSAQGTSGGPVLDNEQFF
CDR3nt: TGCAGTGCCCAAGGGACTAGCGGGGGTCCCGTGTTGGACAATGAGCAGTTCTTC

j_gene: TRBJ2-2
abundance: -
d_gene: TRBD2
v_gene: TRBV20-1
CDR3aa: CSAAAGGLAGELFF
CDR3nt: TGCAGTGCCGCAGCGGGGGGGTTGGCCGGGGAGCTGTTTTTT

j_gene: TRBJ2-3
abundance: -
d_gene: -
v_gene: TRBV11-3
CDR3aa: CASSKTGTLFDTQYF
CDR3nt: TGTGCCAGCAGCAAAACAGGGACTCTCTTCGATACGCAGTATTTT

j_gene: TRBJ1-1
abundance: large
d_gene: -
v_gene: TRBV27
CDR3aa: CASSTRTANTEAFF
CDR3nt: TGTGCCAGCAGTACCCGCACGGCGAACACTGAAGCTTTCTTT

j_gene: TRBJ2-1
abundance: -
d_gene: TRBD2
v_gene: TRBV7-2
CDR3aa: CASSYQSGGWGEQFF
CDR3nt: TGTGCCAGCAGCTACCAGAGCGGGGGTTGGGGTGAGCAGTTCTTC

j_gene: TRBJ2-1
abundance: -
d_gene: TRBD2
v_gene: TRBV20-1
CDR3aa: CSLLGGALEDEQFF
CDR3nt: TGCAGTCTTCTCGGGGGGGCCCTTGAGGATGAGCAGTTCTTC

j_gene: TRBJ1-6
abundance: -
d_gene: -
v_gene: TRBV7-3
CDR3aa: CASSLNTENSPLHF
CDR3nt: TGTGCCAGCAGCTTAAATACGGAAAATTCACCCCTCCACTTT

j_gene: TRBJ1-1
abundance: few
d_gene: -
v_gene: TRBV19
CDR3aa: CASSTSFLNTEAFF
CDR3nt: TGTGCCAGTAGTACCTCTTTTTTGAACACTGAAGCTTTCTTT

j_gene: TRBJ1-2
abundance: -
d_gene: -
v_gene: TRBV7-2
CDR3aa: CASSDATGFEGYTF
CDR3nt: TGTGCCAGCAGCGATGCAACAGGTTTCGAGGGCTACACCTTC

j_gene: TRBJ1-6
abundance: -
d_gene: TRBD1
v_gene: TRBV5-1
CDR3aa: CASSATDRVHSPLHF
CDR3nt: TGCGCCAGCAGCGCAACGGACAGGGTTCATTCACCCCTCCACTTT

j_gene: TRBJ2-7
abundance: -
d_gene: TRBD2
v_gene: TRBV20-1
CDR3aa: CSAREIRRGLSYEQYF
CDR3nt: TGCAGTGCTAGAGAGATCCGGCGGGGACTATCCTACGAGCAGTACTTC

j_gene: TRBJ1-1
abundance: -
d_gene: -
v_gene: TRBV29-1
CDR3aa: CSSISGTVHTEAFF
CDR3nt: TGCAGCTCAATTTCGGGGACGGTGCACACTGAAGCTTTCTTT

j_gene: TRBJ1-6
abundance: few
d_gene: -
v_gene: TRBV12-3/TRBV12-4
CDR3aa: CASSTGQSYNSPLHF
CDR3nt: TGTGCCAGCAGTACCGGACAGTCCTATAATTCACCCCTCCACTTT

j_gene: TRBJ1-5
abundance: few
d_gene: TRBD1
v_gene: TRBV30
CDR3aa: CAWRDRGMNQPQHF
CDR3nt: TGTGCCTGGAGAGACAGGGGGATGAATCAGCCCCAGCATTTT

j_gene: TRBJ2-1
abundance: few
d_gene: TRBD2
v_gene: TRBV6-1
CDR3aa: CASSSSSGGLYNEQFF
CDR3nt: TGTGCCAGCAGCTCCTCTAGCGGGGGACTCTACAATGAGCAGTTCTTC

j_gene: TRBJ1-2
abundance: medium-sized
d_gene: -
v_gene: TRBV2
CDR3aa: CASRVDSNYGYTF
CDR3nt: TGTGCCAGCAGGGTAGACAGTAACTATGGCTACACCTTC

j_gene: TRBJ1-5
abundance: medium-sized
d_gene: TRBD1
v_gene: TRBV6-5
CDR3aa: CASSSQPERTGDPPCQPQHF
CDR3nt: TGTGCCAGCAGTTCACAACCTGAAAGGACAGGGGATCCACCCTGCCAGCCCCAGCATTTT

j_gene: TRBJ2-1
abundance: few
d_gene: -
v_gene: TRBV20-1
CDR3aa: CSARVSGGSRGEQFF
CDR3nt: TGCAGTGCTAGAGTCTCTGGGGGATCTCGTGGTGAGCAGTTCTTC